The following is a T cell receptor beta chain sequence with its context. The antigen remains undetermined. These data belong to a study of CD8 T cells in Susac syndrome. Trimming cost V 4 bases and J 7 bases, with 13 bases left between them. This CDR3 region has 13 residues. CD8+ and CD4+ T cells were negatively isolated; TEMRA cells were FACS-enriched. General study points: By the study's own acknowledgment, its TCR sequencing and HLA analysis included relatively few individuals.

Random hexamers were used to reverse transcribe an amount of roughly 0.45 to 1 ug RNA. An immunoSEQ multiplex PCR generated amplified TCR beta CDR3 products spanning 54 Vbeta and 13 Jbeta. TCRdb re-derived calls from the immunoSEQ multiplex PCR reads in MiXCR, one entry per CDR3 protein. The sample yields about 190,000 distinct CDR3 sequences, 95% seen once. The chain joins TRBV12-3 or TRBV12-4 to TRBJ1-1; D might be TRBD1 (5 bases). Sample: CD4+ T cells from PBMCs. This sequence originates from a human donor in good health. This chain's CDR3 is CASSSLAGGEAFF. The CDR3 region has the DNA TGTGCCAGCAGTTCCCTTGCCGGGGGTGAAGCTTTCTTT.